Each of the 29 T cell receptor beta chains below was sequenced from the same sample in a study of blood T cells in healthy people across ages. PCR was performed a second time for roughly 6 to 12 cycles using a sample-barcoded 5' primer and a J-beta primer mix. TCRdb re-called the 5' RACE reads through MiXCR, storing one row per CDR3 protein. Counted here are 550,000 to 750,000 distinct CDR3 sequences, under 25% occurring once; the ten biggest clones make up around 3.4%. Sequenced material: blood. The origin of the receptors is a man between 65 and 85 years old in good health.

In this sample, this clonotype turned up a few times. The chain couples TRBV7-9 to TRBJ1-2; tentatively, D is TRBD1 (6 bases). V was pared by 5 bases and J by 4 bases, with 20 bases between. The CDR3 spans 16 residues. Per the germline V gene, CDR1 is SEHNR and CDR2 is FQNEAQ (reference sequence). This chain's CDR3 is CASSTTLNSGAYGYTF. In DNA, the CDR3 is TGTGCCAGCAGCACGACGCTTAATTCGGGGGCCTATGGCTACACCTTC.

The rearrangement uses TRBV3-1 and TRBJ2-1; D assignment may be TRBD1 or TRBD2 (5 bases each). CDR3 size: 15 residues. V was clipped by 4 bases and J by 3 bases, with 13 bases between them. Germline CDR1 LGHDT, CDR2 YNNKEL (reference sequence). CDR3 nucleotides: TGTGCCAGCAGCCCGCCGGGACCCCGCTACAATGAGCAGTTCTTC. This encodes CASSPPGPRYNEQFF.

There are a few counts of this clonotype. The chain recombines TRBV20-1 with TRBJ2-7; D possibly corresponds to TRBD2 (6 bases). V was pared by 6 bases and J by 3 bases, with 15 bases between. Germline V gene sequence: CDR1 DFQATT, CDR2 SNEGSKA (reference sequence). The CDR3 has 13 residues. The CDR3 DNA sequence: TGCAGTGCGCCTAAGGAGGGTAACTACGAGCAGTACTTC. Protein sequence: CSAPKEGNYEQYF.

The chain links TRBV28 to TRBJ2-1; 7 bases fit TRBD2. The CDR3 runs 17 residues. The V and J ends lost 4 bases and 0 bases, in that order; junction bases with no gene match: 9. Germline V CDR1 and CDR2: MDHEN, SYDVKM. CDR3 in amino acids: CASSSPSGSSSYNEQFF. The CDR3 coding sequence is TGTGCCAGCAGTTCCCCTAGCGGATCGAGCTCCTACAATGAGCAGTTCTTC.

This clonotype turned up a few times. Just one base apart from a much larger clone, this may be a read error. This chain uses TRBV12-3 or TRBV12-4 with TRBJ1-2, with a tentative D call TRBD1 (6 bases). The CDR3 covers 13 residues. CDR3 residues: CASGRGQYYGYAF. The CDR3 DNA reads TGTGCCAGCGGACGCGGACAGTACTATGGCTACGCCTTC.

Regarding this clonotype: A much more abundant neighbour one base away suggests this may be a read error. V usage is TRBV4-2 and J usage is TRBJ1-2, with a possible D match to TRBD1 (6 bases). Germline values: CDR1 LGHNA, CDR2 YNFKEQ. The length of the CDR3 is 15 residues. The CDR3: CGSSHVEGQNYGYTF. CDR3 coding DNA: TGTGGCAGCAGCCATGTTGAAGGACAGAACTATGGCTACACCTTC.

This clonotype occurred a few times. The rearrangement uses TRBV27 and TRBJ1-2, with D possibly matching TRBD1 (5 bases). V lost 6 bases and J lost 8, with 16 bases in between. The CDR3 covers 13 residues. The germline CDR1 and CDR2 sequences are MNHEY and SMNVEV (reference sequence). CDR3 sequence reads: CASSPGLGSGYTF. CDR3 bases: TGTGCCAGCAGCCCAGGGTTGGGTAGCGGCTACACCTTC.

This clonotype has just a few counts. The chain joins TRBV4-1 to TRBJ2-5, with 8 positions matching TRBD2. With 2 bases clipped from V and 10 bases from J, the junction kept 18 bases outside the gene matches. The CDR3 totals 17 residues. Germline values: CDR1 MGHRA, CDR2 YSYEKL. The CDR3, as DNA: TGCGCCAGCAGCCAAACCTCCGGGACGTCTCCCGGGGGGGGCCAGTACTTC. Translated, it gives CASSQTSGTSPGGGQYF.

This clonotype was detected only a few times. The chain combines TRBV6-6 with TRBJ2-7; D is unresolved. Germline V lookup: CDR1 MNHNY, CDR2 SVGAGI (reference sequence). The CDR3 is 15 residues long. Trimming cost V 0 bases and J 2 bases, with 11 bases left between them. CDR3: CASSYSETLAYEQYF. CDR3 nucleotide sequence: TGTGCCAGCAGTTACTCTGAGACGTTGGCCTACGAGCAGTACTTC.

The rearrangement links TRBV11-3 to TRBJ2-5; 14 bases align to TRBD2. TRBJ2-1 matches the DNA end more closely, so the J call is doubtful. The CDR3 covers 15 residues. Germline CDR1 is SGHNT and CDR2 is YENEEA. The CDR3 is CASSRLAGGGPRQFF. CDR3 nucleotide sequence: TGTGCCAGCAGTCGACTAGCGGGAGGGGGACCTCGGCAGTTCTTC.

This clonotype has a handful of counts. CDR3 sequence (DNA): TGTGCCAGCAGCTTAGCGGGCGGGAGAGGGTACAATGAGCAGTTCTTC. As protein: CASSLAGGRGYNEQFF. J is TRBJ2-7 and V is TRBV7-2; the match to TRBD2 covers 7 bases. The tail of the sequence fits TRBJ2-1 better, so the J call may be wrong. The germline V gene has CDR1 SGHTA and CDR2 FQGNSA. The CDR3 contains 16 residues.

V usage is TRBV3-1 and J usage is TRBJ2-1; D may correspond to TRBD1 or TRBD2 (6 bases each). Per the germline V gene, CDR1 is LGHDT and CDR2 is YNNKEL (reference sequence). The CDR3 has 16 amino acids. The V end was cut by 1 base, the J end by 3 bases, with 13 bases between. For the CDR3, the DNA is TGTGCCAGCAGCCAAGGGTGGCGGGACATCTACAATGAGCAGTTCTTC. Encoded protein: CASSQGWRDIYNEQFF.

V usage is TRBV4-1 and J usage is TRBJ1-2, with no clear D. V lost 1 base, J lost 1 base, and 13 bases lay in between. This CDR3 comprises 16 residues. The V gene's germline CDR1 is MGHRA and CDR2 YSYEKL. The CDR3 DNA is TGCGCCAGCAGCCAAGGATCCTTCGGGGATAACTATGGCTACACCTTC. Amino acids: CASSQGSFGDNYGYTF.

For this clonotype: It is likely a read error, because the conserved phenylalanine at the end of the CDR3 is missing. CDR3 region: CASTTGLAGFSSYNEQFY. For the CDR3, the DNA is TGTGCCAGCACTACCGGACTAGCGGGATTTAGCTCCTACAATGAGCAGTTCTAC. This chain joins TRBV12-3 or TRBV12-4 and TRBJ2-1, with TRBD2 matching over 12 bases. This CDR3 has 18 amino acids. With 7 bases clipped from V and 0 bases from J, the junction kept 10 bases outside the gene matches.

This sequence joins TRBV3-1 and TRBJ1-1; TRBD1 might be the D (6 bases). Germline V gives CDR1 LGHDT, CDR2 YNNKEL (reference sequence). This CDR3 contains 15 residues. Trimming stripped 1 base from V and 8 bases from J, with 17 bases between. CDR3 sequence reads: CASSQVTGRIDEAFF. CDR3 in DNA: TGTGCCAGCAGCCAAGTGACAGGCCGGATAGACGAAGCTTTCTTT.

This clonotype was seen at least ten times. V usage is TRBV20-1 and J usage is TRBJ2-2, with 9 bases fitting TRBD1. The CDR3 runs to 14 residues. Germline V gene data show CDR1 as DFQATT and CDR2 as SNEGSKA (reference sequence). The V segment lost 5 bases and the J segment 5 bases; nucleotides outside the gene matches: 6. Here the CDR3 reads CSASQGAGTGELFF. DNA of the CDR3: TGCAGTGCTTCACAGGGGGCAGGGACCGGGGAGCTGTTTTTT.

This clonotype was picked up many times. V usage is TRBV27 and J usage is TRBJ2-1; the match to TRBD2 covers 9 bases. The CDR3 has 14 residues. Germline loops: CDR1 MNHEY, CDR2 SMNVEV (reference sequence). V dropped 5 bases and J dropped 4; count of bases not matched to a gene: 3. The CDR3 coding sequence is TGTGCCAGCAGTAAGCGGGAGGCGTACAATGAGCAGTTCTTC. Residues: CASSKREAYNEQFF.

This clonotype was counted a few times. V gene TRBV6-5 combines with J gene TRBJ2-7; a weak D match, TRBD1 (5 bases). The CDR3 covers 13 residues. V lost 8 bases and J 0 bases, leaving 11 bases between the germline ends. CDR1 and CDR2 (germline): MNHEY, SVGAGI. The CDR3 region has the DNA TGTGCCAGCGGCTACAGGAGCTCCTACGAGCAGTACTTC. Its translation: CASGYRSSYEQYF.

This chain links TRBV20-1 with TRBJ1-4, with D perhaps matching TRBD1 (6 bases). The CDR3 covers 14 residues. CDR1 and CDR2 from the germline V gene are DFQATT and SNEGSKA (reference sequence). V was shortened by 1 base and J by 10 bases, with 16 bases between the two germline ends. CDR3 DNA sequence: TGCAGTGCTAGAGGTAGCAGCTTACAGGGAAAACTGTTTTTT. Protein: CSARGSSLQGKLFF.

The CDR3 nucleotides read TGTGCCAGCAGCTCAGAGGGCTTTCGAGGGGAGCTGTTTTTT. As protein: CASSSEGFRGELFF. V is TRBV7-9 and J is TRBJ2-2; tentatively, D is TRBD2 (5 bases). Germline CDR1 reads SEHNR; CDR2 reads FQNEAQ (reference sequence). V was trimmed by 4 bases and J by 8 bases, leaving 14 bases between them. The CDR3 sequence is 14 residues long.

This chain links TRBV7-2 with TRBJ2-3; the D gene is possibly TRBD1 (6 bases). The V end lost 5 bases, the J end lost 3 bases, and 15 bases lay between the germline ends. Germline values: CDR1 SGHTA, CDR2 FQGNSA. The CDR3 covers 15 residues. DNA for the CDR3: TGTGCCAGCAGCGGGTCCGGACAGTCTACAGATACGCAGTATTTT. Translating gives CASSGSGQSTDTQYF.

The CDR3 is CASNLAGAKEQYF. CDR3 nucleotides: TGTGCCAGCAATCTAGCGGGGGCGAAAGAGCAGTACTTC. This sequence joins TRBV28 and TRBJ2-7; TRBD2 matches at 10 bases. V lost 7 bases to trimming and J lost 7 bases; unmatched junction nucleotides: 7. Looked up from germline, CDR1 is MDHEN and CDR2 is SYDVKM. The CDR3 is made up of 13 amino acids.

The chain is built from TRBV27 and TRBJ2-1, with 10 bases aligning to TRBD1. Trimming cost V 6 bases and J 0 bases; bases outside gene matches: 14. This CDR3 has 19 residues. Germline-derived CDR1 and CDR2 are MNHEY and SMNVEV (reference sequence). DNA of the CDR3: TGTGCCAGCAGCCCCGGGACAGGGGTTCGGTCGAACTCCTACAATGAGCAGTTCTTC. Encoded protein: CASSPGTGVRSNSYNEQFF.

The chain uses TRBV28 and TRBJ1-2; TRBD1 matches at 7 bases. The CDR3 is 15 amino acids. Losses at the gene ends were 5 bases for V and 4 bases for J; bases not matched to a gene: 10. CDR1 and CDR2 (germline): MDHEN, SYDVKM. The CDR3 sequence: CASSPTRGLGYGYTF. The CDR3 region has the DNA TGTGCCAGCAGTCCCACCAGGGGGTTGGGCTATGGCTACACCTTC.

This rearrangement joins TRBV20-1 to TRBJ2-7; 7 nucleotides line up with TRBD1. The V and J ends lost 6 bases and 9 bases, in that order; junction bases with no gene match: 23. Germline values: CDR1 DFQATT, CDR2 SNEGSKA (reference sequence). This CDR3 region has 16 residues. This CDR3 reads CSARDSWSPGRLGQYF. In nucleotides, the CDR3 is TGCAGTGCGAGGGACAGTTGGTCTCCGGGCCGCTTGGGGCAGTACTTC.

The table lists this clonotype with a few counts. V is TRBV5-1 and J is TRBJ1-1; TRBD1 aligns across 8 bases. Trimming cost V 4 bases and J 4 bases; bases outside gene matches: 9. Germline V gene data show CDR1 as SGHRS and CDR2 as YFSETQ. The CDR3 loop spans 15 amino acids. CDR3 sequence reads: CASSVGQGGSTEAFF. The CDR3 DNA reads as TGCGCCAGCAGCGTCGGACAGGGTGGTAGCACTGAAGCTTTCTTT. Based on the CDR3 plus reference TRBV5-1 and TRBJ1-1, the full variable domain is KAGVTQTPRYLIKTRGQQVTLSCSPISGHRSVSWYQQTPGQGLQFLFEYFSETQRNKGNFPGRFSGRQFSNSRSEMNVSTLELGDSALYLCASSVGQGGSTEAFFGQGTRLTVV.

This sequence joins TRBV20-1 and TRBJ1-4; 8 bases fit TRBD1. The CDR3 loop spans 12 amino acids. The V gene's germline CDR1 is DFQATT and CDR2 SNEGSKA (reference sequence). V shed 8 bases, J shed 8 bases, and the junction held 7 bases outside the gene matches. CDR3 sequence: CSPGQGGEKLFF. The CDR3 coding sequence is TGCAGTCCCGGACAGGGTGGGGAAAAACTGTTTTTT.

The rearrangement uses TRBV6-6 and TRBJ1-4, with 7 positions matching TRBD1. CDR1 is MNHNY and CDR2 is SVGAGI in the germline V gene (reference sequence). The V segment lost 5 bases and the J segment 0 bases; nucleotides outside the gene matches: 6. The length of the CDR3 is 16 residues. The CDR3 here is CASSPGTAATNEKLFF. The CDR3 DNA sequence: TGTGCCAGCAGTCCCGGGACAGCTGCAACTAATGAAAAACTGTTTTTT.

The sample holds many counts of this clonotype. The chain links TRBV5-1 to TRBJ2-1, with 10 bases matching TRBD2. CDR1 and CDR2 (germline): SGHRS, YFSETQ. Trimming at V came to 0 bases and at J to 8 bases, leaving 2 bases not matched to a gene. The CDR3 runs to 14 residues. CDR3 amino acids: CASSLVLAGDEQFF. The CDR3 DNA sequence: TGCGCCAGCAGCTTGGTTCTAGCGGGGGATGAGCAGTTCTTC.